The source of this TCR beta chain is a study of blood T cell repertoires in COVID-19. Study-wide background: Italy, Spain and the United States were the sources of the convalescent and acute COVID-19 samples.

How the authors handled the data: Scientists estimated how many nucleated cells there were by amplifying reference gene primers. Some clones are missing from TCRdb's copy, which holds only in-frame ones; the method was immunoSEQ multiplex PCR. V and J calls and clone size are copied from that table; D and trimming were computed from the DNA. This table has under 200,000 clones, more than 70% appearing once. V was pared by 5 bases and J by 4 bases, with 14 bases between. The V gene's germline CDR1 is PRHDT and CDR2 FYEKMQ (reference sequence). CDR3 length: 14 amino acids. Enrollees, roughly 18 to 90 years old, lived in around 23 US areas.

The sequence derives from a man aged 35 to 55 with acute COVID-19. Input material: PBMCs or T cells enriched from blood (not recorded which). This chain connects TRBV13 to TRBJ1-1; no clear D gene. CDR3 coding DNA: TGTGCCAGCAGCCCGCGGTCATGGAGCACTGAAGCTTTCTTT. It specifies CASSPRSWSTEAFF.